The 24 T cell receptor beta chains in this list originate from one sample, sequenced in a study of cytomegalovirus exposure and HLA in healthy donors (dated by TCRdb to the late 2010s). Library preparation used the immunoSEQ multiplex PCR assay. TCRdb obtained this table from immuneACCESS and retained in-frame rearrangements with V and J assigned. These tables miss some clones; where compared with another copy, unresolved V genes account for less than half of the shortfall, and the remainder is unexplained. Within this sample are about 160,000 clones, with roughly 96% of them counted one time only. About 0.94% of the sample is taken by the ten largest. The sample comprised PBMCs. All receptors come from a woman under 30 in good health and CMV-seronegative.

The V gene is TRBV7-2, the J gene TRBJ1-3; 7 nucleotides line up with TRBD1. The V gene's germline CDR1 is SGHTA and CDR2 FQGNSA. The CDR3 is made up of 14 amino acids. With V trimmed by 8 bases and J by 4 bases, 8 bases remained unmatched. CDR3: CASSIQGRGNTIYF. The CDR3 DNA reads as TGTGCCAGCTCCATACAGGGGAGGGGAAACACCATATATTTT.

CDR3 region: CASSLVGFSGLAGVRDTQYF. CDR3 bases: TGTGCCAGCAGCTTAGTAGGTTTCTCAGGACTAGCGGGAGTCAGAGATACGCAGTATTTT. The chain couples TRBV7-6 to TRBJ2-3; 13 nucleotides align to TRBD2. Germline trimming cut 1 base from V and 5 bases from J; bases unmatched to any gene: 15. This CDR3 has 20 residues. CDR1 is SGHVS and CDR2 is FNYEAQ in the germline V gene. Filled out from reference TRBV7-6 and TRBJ2-3, the complete variable domain reads GAGVSQSPRYKVTKRGQDVALRCDPISGHVSLYWYRQALGQGPEFLTYFNYEAQQDKSGLPNDRFSAERPEGSISTLTIQRTEQRDSAMYRCASSLVGFSGLAGVRDTQYFGPGTRLTVL.

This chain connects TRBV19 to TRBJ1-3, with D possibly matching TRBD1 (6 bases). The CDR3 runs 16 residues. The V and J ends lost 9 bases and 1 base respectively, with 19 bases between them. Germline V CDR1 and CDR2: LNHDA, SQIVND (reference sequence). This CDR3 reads CARMVLGHPSGNTIYF. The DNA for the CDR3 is TGTGCCAGGATGGTGCTGGGACACCCGTCTGGAAACACCATATATTTT.

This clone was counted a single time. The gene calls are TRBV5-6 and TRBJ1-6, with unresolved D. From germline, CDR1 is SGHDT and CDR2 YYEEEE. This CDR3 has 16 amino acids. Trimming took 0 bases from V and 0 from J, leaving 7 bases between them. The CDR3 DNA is TGTGCCAGCAGCTTGGGCTTGAGCTCCTATAATTCACCCCTCCACTTT. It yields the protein CASSLGLSSYNSPLHF.

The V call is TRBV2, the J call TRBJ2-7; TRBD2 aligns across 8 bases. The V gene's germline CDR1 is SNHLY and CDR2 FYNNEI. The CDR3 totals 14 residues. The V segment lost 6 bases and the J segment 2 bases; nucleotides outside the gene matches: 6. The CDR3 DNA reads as TGTGCCAGCAGGGGCGGGGGGTTCACCTACGAGCAGTACTTC. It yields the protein CASRGGGFTYEQYF.

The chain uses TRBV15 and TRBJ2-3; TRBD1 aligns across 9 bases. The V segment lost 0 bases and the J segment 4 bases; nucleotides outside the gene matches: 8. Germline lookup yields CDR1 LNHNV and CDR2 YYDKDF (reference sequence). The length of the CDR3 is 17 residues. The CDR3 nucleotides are TGTGCCACCAGCAGAGAAACCGGGACAGGGTTCCCAGATACGCAGTATTTT. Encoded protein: CATSRETGTGFPDTQYF.

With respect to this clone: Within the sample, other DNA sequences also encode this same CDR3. The CDR3 here is CASSPRDSNTEAFF. As DNA, the CDR3 is TGTGCCAGCTCACCCCGGGACAGCAACACTGAAGCTTTCTTT. The J gene is TRBJ1-1, the V gene TRBV18; 7 nucleotides agree with TRBD1. This CDR3 is 14 amino acids long. The germline V gene encodes CDR1 KGHSH and CDR2 LQKENI. The ends lost 3 bases at V and 2 bases at J; junction bases unmatched: 3.

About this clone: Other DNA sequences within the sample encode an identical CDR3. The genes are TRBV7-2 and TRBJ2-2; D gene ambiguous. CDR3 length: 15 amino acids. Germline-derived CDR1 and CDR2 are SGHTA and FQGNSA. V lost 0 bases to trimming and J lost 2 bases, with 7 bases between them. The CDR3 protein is CASSLAGLNTGELFF. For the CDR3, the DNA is TGTGCCAGCAGCTTAGCTGGCCTTAACACCGGGGAGCTGTTTTTT.

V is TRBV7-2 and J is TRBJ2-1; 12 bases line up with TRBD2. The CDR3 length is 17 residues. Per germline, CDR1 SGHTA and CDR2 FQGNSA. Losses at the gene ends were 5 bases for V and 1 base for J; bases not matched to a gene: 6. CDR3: CASSTRTSGVSYNEQFF. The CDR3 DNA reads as TGTGCCAGCAGCACCCGGACTAGCGGGGTATCCTACAATGAGCAGTTCTTC.

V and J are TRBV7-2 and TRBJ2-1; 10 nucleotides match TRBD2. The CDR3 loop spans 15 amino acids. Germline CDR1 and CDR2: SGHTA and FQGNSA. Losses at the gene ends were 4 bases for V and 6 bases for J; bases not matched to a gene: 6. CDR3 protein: CASSYSGGPSNEQFF. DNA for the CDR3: TGTGCCAGCAGCTATAGCGGGGGGCCCTCCAATGAGCAGTTCTTC.

CDR3 sequence: CASINEQGALNTEAFF. In DNA, the CDR3 is TGTGCCAGTATCAACGAACAGGGAGCTCTAAACACTGAAGCTTTCTTT. The chain links TRBV19 to TRBJ1-1, with D maybe TRBD1 (6 bases). CDR1 and CDR2 from the germline V gene are LNHDA and SQIVND (reference sequence). Trimming shortened V by 7 bases and J by 2 bases, and 20 bases separated the two germline ends. This CDR3 contains 16 residues.

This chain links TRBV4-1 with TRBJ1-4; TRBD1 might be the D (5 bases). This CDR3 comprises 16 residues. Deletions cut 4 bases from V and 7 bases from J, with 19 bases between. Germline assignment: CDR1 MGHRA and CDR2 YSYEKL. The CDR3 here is CASSRFMGQGGEKLFF. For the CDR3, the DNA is TGCGCCAGCAGCCGGTTTATGGGGCAGGGAGGTGAAAAACTGTTTTTT.

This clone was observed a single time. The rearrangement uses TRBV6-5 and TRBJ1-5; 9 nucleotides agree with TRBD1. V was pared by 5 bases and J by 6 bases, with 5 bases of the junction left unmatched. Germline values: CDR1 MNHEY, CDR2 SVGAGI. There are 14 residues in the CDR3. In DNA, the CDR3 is TGTGCCAGCAGTAGGACAGGGGTTCTTCAGCCCCAGCATTTT. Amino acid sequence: CASSRTGVLQPQHF.

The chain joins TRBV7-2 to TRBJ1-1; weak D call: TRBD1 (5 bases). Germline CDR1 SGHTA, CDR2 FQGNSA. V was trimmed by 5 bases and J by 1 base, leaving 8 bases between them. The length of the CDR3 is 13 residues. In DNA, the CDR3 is TGTGCCAGCAGCATAACAGGGAACACTGAAGCTTTCTTT. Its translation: CASSITGNTEAFF.

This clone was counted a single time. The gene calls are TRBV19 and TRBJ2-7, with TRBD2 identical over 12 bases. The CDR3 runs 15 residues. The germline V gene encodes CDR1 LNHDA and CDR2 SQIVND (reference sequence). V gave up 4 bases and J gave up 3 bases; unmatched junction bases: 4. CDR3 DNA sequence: TGTGCCAGTAGTAGTCTAGCGGGGGGGCTCTACGAGCAGTACTTC. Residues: CASSSLAGGLYEQYF.

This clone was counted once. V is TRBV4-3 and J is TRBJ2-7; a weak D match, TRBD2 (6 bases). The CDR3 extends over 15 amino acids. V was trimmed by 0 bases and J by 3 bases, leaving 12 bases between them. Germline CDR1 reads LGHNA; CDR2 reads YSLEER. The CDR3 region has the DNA TGCGCCAGCAGCCAAGATAGGGCGGGGAACTACGAGCAGTACTTC. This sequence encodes CASSQDRAGNYEQYF.

DNA of the CDR3: TGCGCCAGCCGCCCAGCGGGAGGCACAGATACGCAGTATTTT. It encodes CASRPAGGTDTQYF. The rearrangement links TRBV10-2 to TRBJ2-3; 8 nucleotides align to TRBD2. Losses at the gene ends were 8 bases for V and 1 base for J; bases not matched to a gene: 5. The CDR3 extends over 14 amino acids. CDR1 is WSHSY and CDR2 is SAAADI in the germline V gene.

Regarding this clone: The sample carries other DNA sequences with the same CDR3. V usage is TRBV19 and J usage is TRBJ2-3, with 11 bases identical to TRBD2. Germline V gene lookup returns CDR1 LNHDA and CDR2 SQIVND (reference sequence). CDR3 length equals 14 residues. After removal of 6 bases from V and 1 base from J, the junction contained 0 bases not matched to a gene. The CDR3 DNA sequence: TGTGCCAGTAGGACTAGCGGGGGCACAGATACGCAGTATTTT. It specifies CASRTSGGTDTQYF.

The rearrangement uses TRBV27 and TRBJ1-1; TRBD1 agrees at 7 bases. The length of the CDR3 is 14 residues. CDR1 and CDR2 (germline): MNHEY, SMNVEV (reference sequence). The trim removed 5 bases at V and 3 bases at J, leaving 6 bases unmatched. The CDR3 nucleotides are TGTGCCAGCAGTAAAGGGACAGTTTACACTGAAGCTTTCTTT. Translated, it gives CASSKGTVYTEAFF.

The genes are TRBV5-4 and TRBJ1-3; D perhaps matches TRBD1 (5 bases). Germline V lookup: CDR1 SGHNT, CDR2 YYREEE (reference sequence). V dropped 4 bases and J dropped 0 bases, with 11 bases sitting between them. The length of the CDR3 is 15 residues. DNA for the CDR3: TGTGCCAGCAGCCTCGACAGCAACTCTGGAAACACCATATATTTT. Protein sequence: CASSLDSNSGNTIYF.

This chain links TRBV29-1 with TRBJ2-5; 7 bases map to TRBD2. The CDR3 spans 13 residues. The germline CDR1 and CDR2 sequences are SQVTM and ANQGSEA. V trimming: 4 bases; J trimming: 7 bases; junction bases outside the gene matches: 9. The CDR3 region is CSVATSSEGTQYF. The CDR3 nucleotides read TGCAGCGTTGCGACTAGCTCAGAGGGGACCCAGTACTTC.

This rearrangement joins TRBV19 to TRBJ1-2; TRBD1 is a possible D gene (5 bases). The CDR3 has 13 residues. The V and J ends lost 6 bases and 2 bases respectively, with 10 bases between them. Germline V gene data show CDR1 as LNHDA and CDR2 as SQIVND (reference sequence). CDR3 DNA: TGTGCCAGTAGGGGGCGGGACAACTATGGCTACACCTTC. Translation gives CASRGRDNYGYTF.

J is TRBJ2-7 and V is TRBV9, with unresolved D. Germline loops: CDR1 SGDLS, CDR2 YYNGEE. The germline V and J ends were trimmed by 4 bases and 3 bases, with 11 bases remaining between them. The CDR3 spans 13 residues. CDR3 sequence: CASSSDNGYEQYF. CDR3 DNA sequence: TGTGCCAGCAGCTCTGATAACGGCTACGAGCAGTACTTC.

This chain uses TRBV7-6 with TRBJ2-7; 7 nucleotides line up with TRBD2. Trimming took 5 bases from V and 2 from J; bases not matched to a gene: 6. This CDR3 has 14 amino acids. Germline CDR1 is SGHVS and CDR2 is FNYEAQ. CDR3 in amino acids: CASSARLAAYEQYF. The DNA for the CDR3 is TGTGCCAGCAGCGCGAGACTAGCCGCCTACGAGCAGTACTTC.